Listed below are T cell receptor beta chains from one sample, sequenced in a study of blood T cell repertoires in COVID-19. Profiling relied on immunoSEQ multiplex PCR, and the TCRdb table lists in-frame clones only, not all of them. The repertoire holds 540,000 or so clones, with approximately 91% as singletons. Sequenced: peripheral blood. The receptors shown here come from a woman between 45 and 65 years old with COVID-19, enrolled during active disease. The CDR3 runs from the conserved cysteine through the conserved F or W. The D gene is left open where the match is weak. Only part of the rows carry a size: once, few, many, or a class if the clone is expanded.

TRBJ2-3	TRBV5-1	-	TRBD2	TGCGCCAGCAGCTCTCTAGCGGGTAGCACAGATACGCAGTATTTT	CASSSLAGSTDTQYF
TRBJ1-2	TRBV11-2	once	TRBD1	TGTGCCAGCAGCCCCCAGGGGGGTGGGGACTATGGCTACACCTTC	CASSPQGGGDYGYTF
TRBJ2-2	TRBV19	-	TRBD2	TGTGCCAGTAGTATACGGGGGGGCCGGGCGAACACCGGGGAGCTGTTTTTT	CASSIRGGRANTGELFF
TRBJ1-3	TRBV5-4	-	TRBD1	TGTGCCAGCAGTTACAGGGGTTCTGGAAACACCATATATTTT	CASSYRGSGNTIYF
TRBJ2-2	TRBV9	-	-	TGTGCCAGCACGCCACTCGGAGCCGGGGAGCTGTTTTTT	CASTPLGAGELFF
TRBJ2-3	TRBV6-4	-	-	TGTGCCAGCCCTCATACGCAGTATTTT	CASPHTQYF
TRBJ1-2	TRBV3-1/TRBV3-2	few	-	TGTGCCAGCAGCTCCAGGGATGGCTACACCTTC	CASSSRDGYTF
TRBJ1-3	TRBV12-5	-	-	TGTGCTAGTGGTCCTGGGCGACGTGGGACATCACCCCCCAAGGCTGGAAACACCATATATTTT	CASGPGRRGTSPPKAGNTIYF
TRBJ2-7	TRBV20-1	-	TRBD2	TGCAGTGCTAGTGGAGTAGGACTAGCGGGTGACTTTTTAACGTACGAGCAGTACTTC	CSASGVGLAGDFLTYEQYF
TRBJ2-1	TRBV9	once	TRBD2	TGTGCCAGCAGCGTAGCCCTAGCGGGTTCCTACAATGAGCAGTTCTTC	CASSVALAGSYNEQFF
TRBJ2-2	TRBV19	-	TRBD1	TGTGCCAGTAGTATGGACAGGTACACCGGGGAGCTGTTTTTT	CASSMDRYTGELFF
TRBJ2-5	TRBV19	-	TRBD2	TGTGCCAGTAGCAGGGGGACTAGCGGGGGTGGAGAGACCCAGTACTTC	CASSRGTSGGGETQYF
TRBJ2-1	TRBV7-9	-	-	TGTGCCAGCAGCTTAGCTCCGTACAATGAGCAGTTCTTC	CASSLAPYNEQFF
TRBJ1-5	TRBV2	-	-	TGTGCCAGCAGTGATGGGCTTTGGAATAGCAATCAGCCCCAGCATTTT	CASSDGLWNSNQPQHF
TRBJ1-3	TRBV6-1	-	TRBD1	TGTGCCAGCAACCCCCAGGGGGACGGAAACACCATATATTTT	CASNPQGDGNTIYF
TRBJ1-4	TRBV11-1	once	-	TGTGCCAGCAGCCACAGGGTACGAGAAAAACTGTTTTTT	CASSHRVREKLFF
TRBJ1-1	TRBV6-6	-	-	TGTGCCAGCAGTCCCGGAGTGGAGGCTTTCTTT	CASSPGVEAFF
TRBJ2-7	TRBV19	once	-	TGTGCCAGTAGTATAAACAGGGAAGCCTACGAGCAGTACTTC	CASSINREAYEQYF
TRBJ1-2	TRBV10-2	-	-	TGCGCCAGCAGTGACCAGGTCCAAATCAACTATGGCTACACCTTC	CASSDQVQINYGYTF
TRBJ2-2	TRBV7-9	-	TRBD1	TGTGCCAGCAGCCCCGGACAGGGGTTCACCGGGGAGCTGTTTTTT	CASSPGQGFTGELFF
TRBJ2-2	TRBV19	-	-	TGTGCCAGTAGTACAACGAGATTCACCGGGGAGCTGTTTTTT	CASSTTRFTGELFF
TRBJ1-4	TRBV19	-	TRBD1	TGTGCCAGTACCGGGACAGTGAATGAAAAACTGTTTTTT	CASTGTVNEKLFF
TRBJ2-7	TRBV7-8	-	TRBD1	TGTGCCAGCAGCTCGGAGGGGGCAGGGGGCCCCTACGAGCAGTACTTC	CASSSEGAGGPYEQYF
TRBJ1-2	TRBV6-1	-	TRBD1	TGTGCCAGCAGTGAATCCGGGACAGGGGGCCGTGGCTACACCTTC	CASSESGTGGRGYTF
TRBJ2-1	TRBV5-1	-	-	TGCGCCAGCACCGTCCCGACTAGTAGCCCCTCTTACAATGAGCAGTTCTTC	CASTVPTSSPSYNEQFF
TRBJ1-6	TRBV2	-	-	TGTGCCAGCAAGACCTCGATTGAGGTTTGGGATTCACCCCTCCACTTT	CASKTSIEVWDSPLHF
TRBJ2-1	TRBV7-6	-	-	TGTGCCAGCAGCTTACGAGGGAGCTCCTACAATGAGCAGTTCTTC	CASSLRGSSYNEQFF
TRBJ1-1	TRBV13	-	TRBD1	TGTGCCAGCAGCCTGTTCCGAGACAGGGGTAATGAAGCTTTCTTT	CASSLFRDRGNEAFF
TRBJ1-2	TRBV6-1	-	-	TGTGCCAGCAGTGAAATTACATCCGATGGCTACACCTTC	CASSEITSDGYTF
TRBJ2-3	TRBV2	once	-	TGTGCCAGCAGTATAGTCACAGATACGCAGTATTTT	CASSIVTDTQYF
TRBJ1-1	TRBV30	-	TRBD1	TGTGCCTGGAGTGCTTACAGGGGAACTGAAGCTTTCTTT	CAWSAYRGTEAFF
TRBJ2-7	TRBV28	-	-	TGTGCCAGCAGTTTGTTGGCGCAGGCCCCCTACGAGCAGTACTTC	CASSLLAQAPYEQYF
TRBJ2-7	TRBV20-1	few	-	TGCAGTGCTAGTAAGGGGCTTGGGATCTACGAGCAGTACTTC	CSASKGLGIYEQYF